What follows are 28 T cell receptor beta chains derived from one specimen sequenced in a study of beta chain features in type 1 diabetes. General study points: Within each of all four CD4+ subsets, Type 1 diabetes patients had TCRB CDR3s that were moderately but significantly shorter.

No cognate antigen is known for these TCRs. Expressed TCRB transcripts got sequenced, as all isolated RNA was reverse transcribed. Here immunoSEQ multiplex PCR was the method, and the copy in TCRdb shows in-frame clones only, minus some. The sample gives some 130,000 clones, approximately 10% of which show up once; 0.65% to 0.75% is in the top ten. The material sequenced was central memory CD4+ T cells from blood. The receptor set was obtained from a man aged 30-40 years with type 1 diabetes.

V usage is TRBV28 and J usage is TRBJ2-5; perhaps TRBD1 as D (7 bases). There are 15 residues in the CDR3. The germline CDR1 and CDR2 sequences are MDHEN and SYDVKM. Trimming took off 7 bases at V and 3 bases at J, with 18 bases between the two ends. The CDR3, as DNA: TGTGCCAGCACCCTCAAGGGCAGGGGGGAAGAGACCCAGTACTTC. It encodes CASTLKGRGEETQYF.

The chain couples TRBV19 to TRBJ2-3, with D tentatively TRBD1 (6 bases). Germline V gene data show CDR1 as LNHDA and CDR2 as SQIVND (reference sequence). This CDR3 region has 15 residues. The V end was cut by 6 bases, the J end by 0 bases, with 13 bases between. DNA of the CDR3: TGTGCCAGTAGCCCCGACAGGCTTAGCACAGATACGCAGTATTTT. Its translation is CASSPDRLSTDTQYF. The full variable domain, in which reference TRBV19 and TRBJ2-3 provide the parts outside the CDR3, is DGGITQSPKYLFRKEGQNVTLSCEQNLNHDAMYWYRQDPGQGLRLIYYSQIVNDFQKGDIAEGYSVSREKKESFPLTVTSAQKNPTAFYLCASSPDRLSTDTQYFGPGTRLTVL.

The V and J genes are TRBV19 and TRBJ1-1, with D uncertain. The germline CDR1 and CDR2 sequences are LNHDA and SQIVND (reference sequence). The V end lost 6 bases, the J end lost 3 bases, and 11 bases lay between the germline ends. The CDR3 sequence is 13 residues long. Here the CDR3 DNA reads TGTGCCAGTAGAGGCGAGGTTTACACTGAAGCTTTCTTT. It specifies CASRGEVYTEAFF.

V and J are TRBV4-2 and TRBJ2-3; no clear D. The CDR3 is 14 residues long. Trimming shortened V by 0 bases and J by 4 bases, and 8 bases separated the two germline ends. Germline loops: CDR1 LGHNA, CDR2 YNFKEQ. This CDR3 reads CASSQDKTPDTQYF. CDR3 sequence (DNA): TGTGCCAGCAGCCAAGATAAAACTCCAGATACGCAGTATTTT.

The chain uses TRBV30 and TRBJ1-6; no reliable D call. Per the germline V gene, CDR1 is GTSNPN and CDR2 is SVGIG (reference sequence). V shed 2 bases and J shed 12 bases, with 14 bases lying between them. CDR3 length: 13 amino acids. DNA for the CDR3: TGTGCCTGGAGTCGAGCCTACGGTCGACCCCTCCACTTT. It translates to CAWSRAYGRPLHF.

As for this clone: The same CDR3 is also encoded by other DNA sequences in this sample. V and J are TRBV7-3 and TRBJ1-6, with D possibly matching TRBD1 (5 bases). Looked up from germline, CDR1 is SGHTA and CDR2 is FQGTGA. Trimming shortened V by 5 bases and J by 10 bases, and 15 bases separated the two germline ends. This CDR3 comprises 14 residues. CDR3 nucleotides: TGTGCCAGCAGCCCCGGGCAGGGAGGCTCACCCCTCCACTTT. This sequence encodes CASSPGQGGSPLHF.

The V call is TRBV6-5, the J call TRBJ2-2; D might be TRBD1 (6 bases). V was shortened by 4 bases and J by 5 bases, with 8 bases between the two germline ends. Looked up from germline, CDR1 is MNHEY and CDR2 is SVGAGI. CDR3 size: 13 residues. The CDR3 sequence is CASSSTGTGELFF. The CDR3 DNA sequence: TGTGCCAGCAGTTCGACAGGTACCGGGGAGCTGTTTTTT.

The CDR3 sequence is CASSLGPGEDYGYTF. The CDR3 nucleotides are TGCGCCAGCAGCTTGGGGCCCGGGGAGGACTATGGCTACACCTTC. V and J are TRBV5-1 and TRBJ1-2; no firm D call. In germline, CDR1 is SGHRS, CDR2 YFSETQ. Trimming took 0 bases from V and 3 from J, leaving 12 bases between them. The CDR3 covers 15 residues. The variable domain in full, with the rest retrieved from reference TRBV5-1 and TRBJ1-2, is KAGVTQTPRYLIKTRGQQVTLSCSPISGHRSVSWYQQTPGQGLQFLFEYFSETQRNKGNFPGRFSGRQFSNSRSEMNVSTLELGDSALYLCASSLGPGEDYGYTFGSGTRLTVV.

A few counts support this clone. V gene TRBV4-3 combines with J gene TRBJ2-3; perhaps TRBD2 as D (6 bases). Germline-derived CDR1 and CDR2 are LGHNA and YSLEER. Trimming took off 5 bases at V and 2 bases at J, with 11 bases between the two ends. This CDR3 is 14 amino acids long. DNA of the CDR3: TGCGCCAGCAGCTTGGACTACTCCACAGATACGCAGTATTTT. Translated, it gives CASSLDYSTDTQYF.

This clone was detected only a few times. V usage is TRBV9 and J usage is TRBJ2-3; a possible D gene is TRBD2 (5 bases). The length of the CDR3 is 12 residues. CDR1 and CDR2 from the germline V gene are SGDLS and YYNGEE. Trimming pared 4 bases from V and 5 bases from J, leaving 8 bases between. This CDR3 is CASSPRGDTQYF. The CDR3 DNA reads as TGTGCCAGCAGCCCCCGGGGAGATACGCAGTATTTT.

J is TRBJ1-6 and V is TRBV7-9; a possible D gene is TRBD1 (6 bases). The CDR3 totals 13 residues. CDR1 is SEHNR, CDR2 FQNEAQ, per germline (reference sequence). Trimming left V 2 bases short and J 7 bases short, with 6 bases between. CDR3 sequence (DNA): TGTGCCAGCAGCTTAACAGGGAATTCACCCCTCCACTTT. It encodes CASSLTGNSPLHF.

This clone was observed a handful of times. The chain combines TRBV18 with TRBJ1-1; D is unclear. V was pared by 2 bases and J by 0 bases, with 13 bases between. The V gene's germline CDR1 is KGHSH and CDR2 LQKENI. The CDR3 runs 16 residues. CDR3 sequence: CASSPFTANMNTEAFF. As DNA, the CDR3 is TGTGCCAGCTCACCATTCACAGCTAACATGAACACTGAAGCTTTCTTT.

The chain employs TRBV5-6 and TRBJ1-1; 7 bases map to TRBD1. The CDR3 is 14 residues long. The germline gives CDR1 SGHDT, CDR2 YYEEEE. Trimming cost V 1 base and J 8 bases; bases outside gene matches: 8. DNA for the CDR3: TGTGCCAGCAGCTTGTGGAGCCGGGACAGAGAAGCTTTCTTT. Its translation: CASSLWSRDREAFF.

This clone turned up a few times. This chain uses TRBV25-1 with TRBJ1-6; D gene uncertain. Per germline, CDR1 MGHDK and CDR2 SYGVNS. The CDR3 has 17 residues. Trimming shortened V by 1 base and J by 9 bases, and 19 bases separated the two germline ends. This chain's CDR3 is CASSESRGQAWGSPLHF. The CDR3 bases are TGTGCCAGCAGTGAATCGCGCGGGCAGGCCTGGGGTTCACCCCTCCACTTT.

CDR3 residues: CASSSTGFSAYEQYF. Written as DNA, the CDR3 is TGTGCCAGCAGTTCCACCGGGTTTAGCGCCTACGAGCAGTACTTC. The V call is TRBV28, the J call TRBJ2-7; D is possibly TRBD2 (5 bases). This CDR3 comprises 15 residues. The germline CDR1 and CDR2 sequences are MDHEN and SYDVKM. With 4 bases removed from V and 2 bases from J, the gap between germline ends came to 15 bases.

Here the CDR3 DNA reads TGTGCCAGCAGATTACGACTAGCATCCACAGATACGCAGTATTTT. Amino acid sequence: CASRLRLASTDTQYF. The rearrangement links TRBV2 to TRBJ2-3; 7 bases agree with TRBD2. V was pared by 6 bases and J by 2 bases, with 8 bases of the junction left unmatched. The CDR3 runs to 15 residues. Germline V gene lookup returns CDR1 SNHLY and CDR2 FYNNEI.

The chain recombines TRBV5-1 with TRBJ1-4; D unresolved. The CDR3 totals 14 residues. Germline V CDR1 and CDR2: SGHRS, YFSETQ. Trimming took 1 base from V and 6 from J, leaving 10 bases between them. The CDR3: CASSLHAVDEKLFF. The CDR3 coding sequence is TGCGCCAGCAGCTTGCACGCAGTTGATGAAAAACTGTTTTTT.

The chain employs TRBV28 and TRBJ2-1; possibly TRBD1 or TRBD2 for D (5 bases each). The CDR3 is made up of 15 amino acids. Trimming shortened V by 10 bases and J by 5 bases, and 21 bases separated the two germline ends. Germline values: CDR1 MDHEN, CDR2 SYDVKM. Written as DNA, the CDR3 is TGTGCCACCAGGGCGAGGGTGGGGATCAACAATGAGCAGTTCTTC. This translates into CATRARVGINNEQFF.

This clone was counted between two and nine times. The chain joins TRBV27 to TRBJ2-3; tentative D call: TRBD2 (6 bases). The germline V gene has CDR1 MNHEY and CDR2 SMNVEV (reference sequence). V shed 8 bases and J shed 0 bases, with 15 bases lying between them. This CDR3 comprises 15 residues. The CDR3, as DNA: TGTGCCAGCGCACGGAGGGTGGTCAGCACAGATACGCAGTATTTT. Translated, it gives CASARRVVSTDTQYF.

This clone was counted a few times. The chain has TRBV7-8 and TRBJ1-5; TRBD1 matches 8 bases. Germline V lookup: CDR1 SGHVS, CDR2 FQNEAQ. Trimming cost V 3 bases and J 5 bases; bases outside gene matches: 3. The CDR3 sequence is 14 residues long. The CDR3 region has the DNA TGTGCCAGCAGCTTGGGGACAGGCGATCAGCCCCAGCATTTT. Translated, it gives CASSLGTGDQPQHF. Using reference TRBV7-8 and TRBJ1-5 for the parts outside the CDR3, the full variable domain is GAGVSQSPRYKVAKRGQDVALRCDPISGHVSLFWYQQALGQGPEFLTYFQNEAQLDKSGLPSDRFFAERPEGSVSTLKIQRTQQEDSAVYLCASSLGTGDQPQHFGDGTRLSIL.

This clone was observed a handful of times. V gene TRBV7-2 combines with J gene TRBJ2-2, with a tentative D call TRBD1 (6 bases). V was pared by 5 bases and J by 3 bases, with 13 bases between. Per the germline V gene, CDR1 is SGHTA and CDR2 is FQGNSA. This CDR3 is built from 15 residues. The chain's CDR3 is CASSLGHRDTGELFF. In DNA, the CDR3 is TGTGCCAGCAGCCTCGGCCACAGGGACACCGGGGAGCTGTTTTTT.

The V and J genes are TRBV11-2 and TRBJ2-1; a weak D match, TRBD2 (7 bases). The CDR3 has 15 amino acids. The germline V gene encodes CDR1 SGHAT and CDR2 FQNNGV. The V end lost 5 bases, the J end lost 4 bases, and 15 bases lay between the germline ends. CDR3 loop: CASSLGRGLYNEQFF. The CDR3, as DNA: TGTGCCAGCAGCCTCGGGCGGGGGCTATACAATGAGCAGTTCTTC.

This clone was observed a few times. The DNA of the CDR3 is TGTGCCAGCAACCGCCAGGGGATGAGTGAAAAACTGTTTTTT. This translates into CASNRQGMSEKLFF. The rearrangement joins TRBV2 to TRBJ1-4, with D possibly being TRBD1 (6 bases). Germline CDR1 reads SNHLY; CDR2 reads FYNNEI. V lost 7 bases and J lost 7, with 16 bases in between. The CDR3 covers 14 residues.

This clone was counted a few times. The chain employs TRBV2 and TRBJ1-2, with TRBD1 as a possible D gene (5 bases). CDR1 is SNHLY and CDR2 is FYNNEI in the germline V gene. Trimming removed 3 bases from V and 8 bases from J, with 16 bases in between. This CDR3 has 14 residues. The DNA for the CDR3 is TGTGCCAGCAGTGACCCAGGGCGGACGAGGGGCTACACCTTC. Its protein product is CASSDPGRTRGYTF.

This chain joins TRBV13 and TRBJ2-1, with TRBD1 identical over 8 bases. Trimming took 2 bases from V and 12 from J; bases not matched to a gene: 3. This CDR3 is 12 amino acids long. CDR1 PRHDT and CDR2 FYEKMQ come from the germline V gene (reference sequence). CDR3 in amino acids: CASSLQGATQFF. The CDR3 DNA reads TGTGCCAGCAGCTTACAGGGGGCCACGCAGTTCTTC.

This clone has more than one count but fewer than ten. The V gene is TRBV5-1, the J gene TRBJ1-5; D possibly corresponds to TRBD1 (5 bases). The CDR3 totals 15 residues. V lost 0 bases and J 5 bases, leaving 12 bases between the germline ends. CDR1 and CDR2 (germline): SGHRS, YFSETQ. CDR3 coding DNA: TGCGCCAGCAGCTTGGTCCCCGGGGGTGATCAGCCCCAGCATTTT. This encodes CASSLVPGGDQPQHF. Variable domain in full (rest from reference TRBV5-1 and TRBJ1-5): KAGVTQTPRYLIKTRGQQVTLSCSPISGHRSVSWYQQTPGQGLQFLFEYFSETQRNKGNFPGRFSGRQFSNSRSEMNVSTLELGDSALYLCASSLVPGGDQPQHFGDGTRLSIL.

This clone was detected a few times. The rearrangement joins TRBV25-1 to TRBJ1-6; the D gene is possibly TRBD1 (6 bases). CDR3 length: 15 amino acids. Germline V gene data show CDR1 as MGHDK and CDR2 as SYGVNS. The V and J ends lost 3 bases and 5 bases respectively, with 11 bases between them. The CDR3 region is CASSDTGIHNSPLHF. The CDR3 DNA sequence: TGTGCCAGCAGTGACACAGGGATCCATAATTCACCCCTCCACTTT.

This clone was seen only a few times. The chain employs TRBV28 and TRBJ1-6, with D unclear. The CDR3 loop spans 12 amino acids. V was clipped by 4 bases and J by 8 bases, with 6 bases between them. From germline, CDR1 is MDHEN and CDR2 SYDVKM. CDR3 in DNA: TGTGCCAGCAGTTCCCCCGATTCACCCCTCCACTTT. Its protein product is CASSSPDSPLHF.